This TCR beta chain was recorded in a study of CD8+CD57+ T cells in acquired aplastic anemia. Study in general: Where healthy donors were concerned, CD4+ cells averaged about 10 million reads.

TCR beta VDJ combinations and CDR3 sequences were profiled from genomic DNA. From the reads, TCRdb called clonotypes with MiXCR, one entry per CDR3 protein. Among about 200,000 distinct CDR3 sequences listed, 34% were seen once. The V and J ends lost 5 bases and 1 base respectively, with 14 bases between them. This CDR3 has 16 residues. CDR1 is SGHAT and CDR2 is FQNNGV in the germline V gene. Sequences were obtained from sorted CD4+, CD8+, or CD8+CD57+ T cells (not recorded which) from PBMCs. This TCR was recovered from a human donor in good health, serving as a control. The V gene is TRBV11-2, the J gene TRBJ2-2, with D perhaps matching TRBD1 (7 bases). The CDR3 nucleotides are TGTGCCAGCAGCCAGGGGGGACGGCTGAACACCGGGGAGCTGTTTTTT. Protein sequence: CASSQGGRLNTGELFF.